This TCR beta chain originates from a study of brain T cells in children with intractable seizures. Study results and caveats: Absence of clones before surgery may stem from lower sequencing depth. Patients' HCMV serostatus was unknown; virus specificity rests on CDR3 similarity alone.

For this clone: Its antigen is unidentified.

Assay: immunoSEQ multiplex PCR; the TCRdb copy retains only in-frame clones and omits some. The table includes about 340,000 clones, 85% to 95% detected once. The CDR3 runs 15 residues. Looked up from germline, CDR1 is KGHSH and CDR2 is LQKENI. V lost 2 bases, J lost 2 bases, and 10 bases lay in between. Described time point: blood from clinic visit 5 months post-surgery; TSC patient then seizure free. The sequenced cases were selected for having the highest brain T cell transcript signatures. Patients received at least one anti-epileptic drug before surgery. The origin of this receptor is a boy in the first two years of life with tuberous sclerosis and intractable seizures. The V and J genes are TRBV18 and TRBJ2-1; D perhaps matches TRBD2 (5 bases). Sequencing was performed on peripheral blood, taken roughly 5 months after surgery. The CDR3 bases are TGTGCCAGCTCACCAGGAGGATGGGCCTACAATGAGCAGTTCTTC. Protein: CASSPGGWAYNEQFF. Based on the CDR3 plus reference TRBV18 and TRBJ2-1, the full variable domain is NAGVMQNPRHLVRRRGQEARLRCSPMKGHSHVYWYRQLPEEGLKFMVYLQKENIIDESGMPKERFSAEFPKEGPSILRIQQVVRGDSAAYFCASSPGGWAYNEQFFGPGTRLTVL.